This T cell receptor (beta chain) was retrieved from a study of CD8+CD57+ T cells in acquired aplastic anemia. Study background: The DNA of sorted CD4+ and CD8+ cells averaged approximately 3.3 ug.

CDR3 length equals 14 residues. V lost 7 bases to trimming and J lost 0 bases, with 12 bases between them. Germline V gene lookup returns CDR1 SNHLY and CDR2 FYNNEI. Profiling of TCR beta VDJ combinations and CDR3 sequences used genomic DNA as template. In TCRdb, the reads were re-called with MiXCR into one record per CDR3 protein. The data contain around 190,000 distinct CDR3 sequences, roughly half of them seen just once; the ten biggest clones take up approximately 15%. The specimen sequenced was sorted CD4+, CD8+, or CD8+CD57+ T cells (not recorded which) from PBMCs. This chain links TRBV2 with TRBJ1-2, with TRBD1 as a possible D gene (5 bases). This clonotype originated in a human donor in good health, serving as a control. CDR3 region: CASNRQSANYGYTF. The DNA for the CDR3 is TGTGCCAGCAATAGACAGTCTGCTAACTATGGCTACACCTTC.